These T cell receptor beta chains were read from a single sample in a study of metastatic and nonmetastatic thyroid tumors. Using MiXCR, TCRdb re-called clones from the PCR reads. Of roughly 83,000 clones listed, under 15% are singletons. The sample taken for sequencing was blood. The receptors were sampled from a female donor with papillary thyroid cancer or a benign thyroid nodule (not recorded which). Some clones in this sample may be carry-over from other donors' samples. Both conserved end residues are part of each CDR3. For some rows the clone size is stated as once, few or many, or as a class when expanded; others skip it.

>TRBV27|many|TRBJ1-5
CASSFGQGPNQPQHF
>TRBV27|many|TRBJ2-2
CASSLTGTGELFF
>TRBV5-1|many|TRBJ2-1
CASSLAVGGGAGNEQFF
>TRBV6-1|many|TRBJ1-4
CASSEATGRVEKLFF
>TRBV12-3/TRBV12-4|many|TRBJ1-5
CASSLHREYIKSGNQPQHF
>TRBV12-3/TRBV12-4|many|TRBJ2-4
CASSNVRGLENIQYF
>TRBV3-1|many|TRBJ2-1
CASSQAVYSNEQFF
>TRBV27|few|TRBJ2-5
CASSLGGKETQYF
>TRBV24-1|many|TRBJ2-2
CATAGHLNTGELFF
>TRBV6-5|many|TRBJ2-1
CASSYSTGAHEQFF
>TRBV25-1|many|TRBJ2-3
CASSEFKQGTQGTQYF
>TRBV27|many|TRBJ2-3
CASSPRTSGVTDTQYF
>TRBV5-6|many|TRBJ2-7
CASSFVGQSSYEQYF
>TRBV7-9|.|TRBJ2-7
CAIDLGGDEQYF
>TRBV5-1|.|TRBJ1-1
CASSRDRGSLNTEAFF
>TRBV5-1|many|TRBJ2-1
CASSLNGGNEQFF
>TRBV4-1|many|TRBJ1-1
CASSPILRDRAAFF
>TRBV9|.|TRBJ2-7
CASSVEAVGFAYEQYF
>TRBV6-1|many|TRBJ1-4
CASSQEGTGREKLFF
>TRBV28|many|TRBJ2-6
CASSWNSGANVLTF
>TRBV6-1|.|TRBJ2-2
CASHRTGNTGELFF
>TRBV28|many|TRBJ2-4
CASSFDLQGGSIAKNIQYF
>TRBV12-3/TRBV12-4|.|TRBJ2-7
CASISFMDLYEQYF
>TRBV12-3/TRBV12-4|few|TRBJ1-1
CAISSRCQAFF
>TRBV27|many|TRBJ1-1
CASSTSGINTEAFF
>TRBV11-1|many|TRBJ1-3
CASSATGPRVSGNTIYF
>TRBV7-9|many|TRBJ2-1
CASSSPGAAYNEQLF
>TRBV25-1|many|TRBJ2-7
CASTRTGGGYEQYF
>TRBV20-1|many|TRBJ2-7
CSARDLGRGYEQYF
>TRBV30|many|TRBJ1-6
CAWSGSRGRPLHF
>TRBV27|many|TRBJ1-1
CASSFQGADVLEAFF
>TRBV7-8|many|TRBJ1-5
CASKKTRGRLHQPQHF